This T cell receptor (beta chain) was identified in a study of T cell responses to AZD1222 COVID-19 vaccine. Turning to the study itself: Researchers grouped second doses given at about 4 or about 12 weeks into one pool. Findings and caveats of the study: Scientists sampled the repertoires only once the peak T cell response had passed. At 160-218 and 743-854, vaccine-associated CD4 TCRs were dominant, and they spanned spike. Nearly half of unique spike-specific TCRs reportedly avoided B.1.351 and B.1.1.7 mutated regions.

Remarks on this clone: Its antigen is still unknown.

CDR1 and CDR2 from the germline V gene are MNHEY and SMNVEV (reference sequence). CDR3 length: 17 amino acids. V was trimmed by 2 bases and J by 4 bases, leaving 17 bases between them. Generated by immunoSEQ multiplex PCR, the TCRdb table keeps only in-frame clones and is missing some. The data contain over 100,000 clones, 85% to 90% of them singletons. The chain uses TRBV27 and TRBJ2-2; weak D call: TRBD1 (5 bases). This sequence originates from an adult in good health. The sequenced sample was peripheral blood, obtained on day 0 of AZD1222 vaccination. The CDR3 region has the DNA TGTGCCAGCAGTTTAGATCCAGGACACTCGACCACCGGGGAGCTGTTTTTT. This encodes CASSLDPGHSTTGELFF.